Presented here are 27 T cell receptor beta chains from one specimen sequenced in a study of shared clonotypes between healthy human individuals. Clones were read by immunoSEQ multiplex PCR, and TCRdb kept only the in-frame ones, dropping some. The sample carries around 350,000 clones, 70% to 75% recorded once. The sample consisted of memory CD4+ T cells sorted from blood. The subset was: CD45RA-negative fraction. The receptors derive from a man under 40 in good health.

The genes are TRBV7-2 and TRBJ2-7; D may be TRBD2 (6 bases). CDR3 length: 15 residues. Per the germline V gene, CDR1 is SGHTA and CDR2 is FQGNSA. Trimming stripped 5 bases from V and 7 bases from J, with 21 bases between. The CDR3 DNA follows: TGTGCCAGCAGCCCTTGGGGGGACCGAAAAGGGGAGCAGTACTTC. This gives the protein CASSPWGDRKGEQYF.

The chain is built from TRBV7-2 and TRBJ2-7, with TRBD2 as a possible D gene (6 bases). The CDR3 is 17 amino acids. Trimming left V 0 bases short and J 0 bases short, with 15 bases between. Germline V gene sequence: CDR1 SGHTA, CDR2 FQGNSA. CDR3 DNA: TGTGCCAGCAGCTTAGCCCCGATATGGGGGGACTCCTACGAGCAGTACTTC. Translated: CASSLAPIWGDSYEQYF. Full variable domain (remainder filled in from reference TRBV7-2 and TRBJ2-7): GAGVSQSPSNKVTEKGKDVELRCDPISGHTALYWYRQSLGQGLEFLIYFQGNSAPDKSGLPSDRFSAERTGGSVSTLTIQRTQQEDSAVYLCASSLAPIWGDSYEQYFGPGTRLTVT.

The table lists this clone with a few counts. The rearrangement uses TRBV15 and TRBJ1-4; 7 bases are shared with TRBD1. The CDR3 runs to 14 residues. From germline, CDR1 is LNHNV and CDR2 YYDKDF (reference sequence). J lost 7 bases, V lost 0 bases, and 2 bases had no gene match. In DNA form, the CDR3 reads TGTGCCACCAGCAGAGATGGGACAGCTGAAAAACTGTTTTTT. It encodes CATSRDGTAEKLFF. Full variable domain (outside the CDR3, taken from reference TRBV15 and TRBJ1-4): DAMVIQNPRYQVTQFGKPVTLSCSQTLNHNVMYWYQQKSSQAPKLLFHYYDKDFNNEADTPDNFQSRRPNTSFCFLDIRSPGLGDTAMYLCATSRDGTAEKLFFGSGTQLSVL.

The J gene is TRBJ2-1, the V gene TRBV19; D is undetermined. Trimming took off 5 bases at V and 0 bases at J, with 11 bases between the two ends. The CDR3 consists of 15 residues. Per germline, CDR1 LNHDA and CDR2 SQIVND (reference sequence). CDR3 DNA: TGTGCCAGTAGTGCTGATGGGAACTCCTACAATGAGCAGTTCTTC. As protein: CASSADGNSYNEQFF.

This clone showed up just a few times. J is TRBJ1-5 and V is TRBV19; D unresolved. The V gene lost 1 base and the J gene lost 2 bases, with 15 bases spanning the gap. This CDR3 has 17 amino acids. Germline V CDR1 and CDR2: LNHDA, SQIVND (reference sequence). The CDR3 loop reads CASSIVGSSFGNQPQHF. CDR3 sequence (DNA): TGTGCCAGTAGTATAGTAGGGTCCTCGTTCGGCAATCAGCCCCAGCATTTT. The whole variable domain, filled in from reference TRBV19 and TRBJ1-5, reads DGGITQSPKYLFRKEGQNVTLSCEQNLNHDAMYWYRQDPGQGLRLIYYSQIVNDFQKGDIAEGYSVSREKKESFPLTVTSAQKNPTAFYLCASSIVGSSFGNQPQHFGDGTRLSIL.

The chain recombines TRBV10-3 with TRBJ1-1; 9 bases match TRBD1. Germline V gene data show CDR1 as ENHRY and CDR2 as SYGVKD. This CDR3 is 16 amino acids long. J lost 3 bases, V lost 1 base, and 6 bases had no gene match. CDR3: CAISEFPGQGHTEAFF. Here the CDR3 DNA reads TGTGCCATCAGTGAGTTCCCGGGACAGGGACACACTGAAGCTTTCTTT.

This chain links TRBV27 with TRBJ2-7; a possible D gene is TRBD1 (6 bases). The CDR3 is made up of 16 amino acids. Germline CDR1 reads MNHEY; CDR2 reads SMNVEV (reference sequence). Trimming stripped 6 bases from V and 7 bases from J, with 25 bases between. Written as DNA, the CDR3 is TGTGCCAGCAGGCTCGCGCTAGGGACACCGCTGGGGGAGCAGTACTTC. The encoded protein is CASRLALGTPLGEQYF.

This rearrangement joins TRBV5-1 to TRBJ2-3; D is undetermined. Trimming stripped 7 bases from V and 4 bases from J, with 13 bases between. The CDR3 extends over 13 amino acids. Germline CDR1 and CDR2: SGHRS and YFSETQ. CDR3 sequence reads: CASSLLSSDTQYF. In nucleotides, the CDR3 is TGCGCCAGCTCCCTTCTGAGCTCAGATACGCAGTATTTT.

V and J are TRBV18 and TRBJ2-5; 16 bases align to TRBD2. Germline CDR1 is KGHSH and CDR2 is LQKENI. The CDR3 sequence is 24 residues long. J lost 5 bases, V lost 6 bases, and 30 bases had no gene match. The CDR3 reads CASSPSGTSGRAHSRRWFSETQYF. CDR3 DNA: TGTGCCAGCTCGCCTTCTGGGACTAGCGGGAGGGCCCACTCAAGGCGCTGGTTTTCGGAGACCCAGTACTTC.

The V gene is TRBV4-3, the J gene TRBJ2-2, with D maybe TRBD2 (6 bases). Germline-derived CDR1 and CDR2 are LGHNA and YSLEER. The CDR3 is 15 amino acids. V lost 4 bases and J lost 2, with 11 bases in between. The CDR3: CASSRGTRNTGELFF. The CDR3 region has the DNA TGCGCCAGCAGCCGAGGGACTCGAAACACCGGGGAGCTGTTTTTT.

The sample holds one count of this clone. The chain uses TRBV7-9 and TRBJ2-7; 8 nucleotides align to TRBD2. With V trimmed by 5 bases and J by 1 base, 4 bases remained unmatched. The CDR3 runs 14 residues. CDR1 and CDR2 from the germline V gene are SEHNR and FQNEAQ (reference sequence). The CDR3 loop reads CASSIIAGSYEQYF. DNA of the CDR3: TGTGCCAGCAGCATAATAGCGGGATCCTACGAGCAGTACTTC.

V and J are TRBV6-1 and TRBJ1-1; D remains ambiguous. This CDR3 is built from 12 residues. Germline values: CDR1 MNHNS, CDR2 SASEGT. V was clipped by 4 bases and J by 5 bases, with 8 bases between them. The CDR3 region has the DNA TGTGCCAGCAGTGCGTTAAGGACTGAAGCTTTCTTT. It is translated as CASSALRTEAFF.

This rearrangement joins TRBV19 to TRBJ2-3; D is unresolved. The CDR3 runs to 18 residues. V lost 2 bases and J 0 bases, leaving 18 bases between the germline ends. The germline CDR1 and CDR2 sequences are LNHDA and SQIVND (reference sequence). The CDR3 loop is CASSIIGQTGSSTDTQYF. The CDR3 DNA is TGTGCCAGTAGTATAATCGGGCAAACGGGTTCTAGCACAGATACGCAGTATTTT.

This chain links TRBV6-1 with TRBJ1-5; 7 bases are shared with TRBD1. CDR1 and CDR2 from the germline V gene are MNHNS and SASEGT. V lost 4 bases to trimming and J lost 6 bases; unmatched junction nucleotides: 9. The CDR3 extends over 15 amino acids. The CDR3 coding sequence is TGTGCCAGCAGTGTCCGCCGACAGGGTGGTCAGCCCCAGCATTTT. This sequence encodes CASSVRRQGGQPQHF.

The CDR3 DNA is TGTGCCAGCAGCGGACAGGGGGCGGCTGGAAACACCATATATTTT. Amino acids: CASSGQGAAGNTIYF. This chain connects TRBV28 to TRBJ1-3; 11 bases are a match to TRBD1. After removal of 6 bases from V and 2 bases from J, the junction contained 3 bases not matched to a gene. Looked up from germline, CDR1 is MDHEN and CDR2 is SYDVKM. CDR3 length: 15 amino acids.

V gene TRBV5-1 combines with J gene TRBJ2-7; 10 bases line up with TRBD1. CDR3 length: 15 residues. Trimming cost V 4 bases and J 0 bases; bases outside gene matches: 4. Germline V gene lookup returns CDR1 SGHRS and CDR2 YFSETQ. CDR3 DNA: TGCGCCAGCAGCCCGGACAGGGGGTTCTCCTACGAGCAGTACTTC. Its protein product is CASSPDRGFSYEQYF.

V is TRBV9 and J is TRBJ2-3; D could derive from TRBD1 or TRBD2 (6 bases each). CDR1 and CDR2 (germline): SGDLS, YYNGEE. V dropped 3 bases and J dropped 7 bases, with 12 bases sitting between them. The CDR3 has 13 amino acids. CDR3 nucleotide sequence: TGTGCCAGCAGCGCCGGGGGCATTCATACGCAGTATTTT. Translated: CASSAGGIHTQYF.

V is TRBV9 and J is TRBJ1-3; no definite D call. CDR3 length: 16 amino acids. The germline gives CDR1 SGDLS, CDR2 YYNGEE. V lost 0 bases to trimming and J lost 0 bases, with 10 bases between them. CDR3: CASSVGHPDSGNTIYF. DNA of the CDR3: TGTGCCAGCAGCGTAGGCCACCCTGACTCTGGAAACACCATATATTTT.

V is TRBV4-3 and J is TRBJ2-1; TRBD2 agrees at 10 bases. The V gene's germline CDR1 is LGHNA and CDR2 YSLEER. Losses at the gene ends were 1 base for V and 8 bases for J; bases not matched to a gene: 8. The CDR3 sequence is 16 residues long. This chain's CDR3 is CASSQGASGRRDEQFF. For the CDR3, the DNA is TGCGCCAGCAGCCAAGGGGCTAGCGGGAGAAGGGATGAGCAGTTCTTC.

V gene TRBV4-1 combines with J gene TRBJ2-1; 9 positions agree with TRBD2. The CDR3 loop spans 16 amino acids. Germline CDR1 and CDR2: MGHRA and YSYEKL. V trimming: 0 bases; J trimming: 4 bases; junction bases outside the gene matches: 4. This CDR3 is CASSQDVAGAYNEQFF. CDR3 nucleotides: TGCGCCAGCAGCCAAGATGTAGCGGGGGCGTACAATGAGCAGTTCTTC.

Concerning this clone: Germline and junction disagree at one end, which may indicate a read error. The chain is built from TRBV7-3 and TRBJ2-2; no firm D call. CDR3 length: 14 amino acids. Germline-derived CDR1 and CDR2 are SGHTA and FQGTGA. CDR3 loop: CASSLRVSTGELFF. DNA of the CDR3: TGTGCCAGCAGTTTAAGGGTGAGTACCGGGGAGCTGTTTTTT.

The rearrangement uses TRBV29-1 and TRBJ2-7; 10 bases match TRBD2. The J segment lost 4 bases and the V segment lost 7 bases, leaving 7 bases of the junction unmatched. Germline V gene lookup returns CDR1 SQVTM and CDR2 ANQGSEA. The CDR3 contains 13 residues. The CDR3 is CSASTSGSYEQYF. The CDR3, as DNA: TGCAGCGCATCGACTAGCGGGTCGTACGAGCAGTACTTC.

The chain recombines TRBV18 with TRBJ1-4; unclear D gene. From germline, CDR1 is KGHSH and CDR2 LQKENI. The V end lost 6 bases, the J end lost 5 bases, and 10 bases lay between the germline ends. CDR3 length: 13 amino acids. The CDR3 DNA reads TGTGCCAGCTCTTTGGGATTGAATGAAAAACTGTTTTTT. It yields the protein CASSLGLNEKLFF. Variable domain in full (rest from reference TRBV18 and TRBJ1-4): NAGVMQNPRHLVRRRGQEARLRCSPMKGHSHVYWYRQLPEEGLKFMVYLQKENIIDESGMPKERFSAEFPKEGPSILRIQQVVRGDSAAYFCASSLGLNEKLFFGSGTQLSVL.

The chain couples TRBV7-8 to TRBJ2-7; 7 bases are shared with TRBD1. The germline CDR1 and CDR2 sequences are SGHVS and FQNEAQ. J was trimmed by 5 bases and V by 5 bases; bases with no gene match: 15. This CDR3 has 16 amino acids. CDR3 in DNA: TGTGCCAGCAGCCGCCCCCCCGACAGGGAAATCAACGAGCAGTACTTC. Protein sequence: CASSRPPDREINEQYF.

This clone was seen once. V is TRBV2 and J is TRBJ1-5, with a weak D call TRBD1 (6 bases). With 4 bases removed from V and 2 bases from J, the gap between germline ends came to 12 bases. This CDR3 has 15 residues. From germline, CDR1 is SNHLY and CDR2 FYNNEI. CDR3 sequence reads: CASSVGGGGNQPQHF. CDR3 sequence (DNA): TGTGCCAGCAGTGTAGGAGGGGGTGGCAATCAGCCCCAGCATTTT.

This clone was seen only a few times. The V and J genes are TRBV7-2 and TRBJ2-2; no clear D gene. CDR3 size: 14 residues. CDR1 is SGHTA, CDR2 FQGNSA, per germline. Trimming left V 3 bases short and J 5 bases short, with 10 bases between. CDR3 amino acids: CASSLAWSTGELFF. CDR3 DNA: TGTGCCAGCAGCTTGGCTTGGAGTACCGGGGAGCTGTTTTTT.

The V and J genes are TRBV28 and TRBJ2-5; 10 nucleotides match TRBD1. The junction had 7 bases not matched to a gene; V was cut back by 5 bases and J by 1 base. CDR1 and CDR2 from the germline V gene are MDHEN and SYDVKM. The CDR3 is made up of 16 amino acids. This chain's CDR3 is CASSPTGTGVQETQYF. CDR3 coding DNA: TGTGCCAGCAGTCCAACCGGGACAGGGGTCCAAGAGACCCAGTACTTC.